Given below is one TCR beta chain in context. There is no known antigen for this receptor. No much larger clone exists at a distance of one base, and base qualities are not known. After removal of 6 bases from V and 7 bases from J, the junction retains 8 bases not matched to a gene. Inclusive of the bounding cysteine and phenylalanine, the CDR3 is 14 residues long. Only the CDR3 portion is preserved as DNA: 42 bases, with reading frame beginning at the first base. Libraries were constructed by RT-PCR. The data were produced on an Illumina HiSeq 2500. In-frame beta chains were kept once TCRdb had trimmed the public reads at Q25 with fastp and called clones with MiXCR. A single entry per CDR3 protein holds the most common genes and DNA from its merged rows. This sample is represented by roughly 790,000 distinct CDR3 sequences; around 20% of them were singletons. The top ten constitute roughly 10% of the sample.

This sample was included in a study of response to subunit inactivated influenza vaccine (dated by TCRdb to the late 2010s). About the investigation overall: To follow how T cells responded to a trivalent subunit inactivated influenza vaccine, the researchers relied on deep quantitative profiling of the T cell receptor repertoire.

Here is what the overall study found, with its caveats: The authors proposed that each seasonal influenza vaccination may bring in only a limited number of new T cells.

The TCR originated in a man over 45 who received an inactivated influenza vaccine. Donor details come from another sample of the same person, matched by shared clones. The sequences come from PBMCs from blood, collected about 5 days after vaccination. The sequence links TRBV12-3 or TRBV12-4 to TRBJ1-4; 7 nucleotides in the junction match TRBD1. The CDR3 amino acid sequence is: CASRQQAGGEKLFF. Here is the DNA: TGTGCCAGCAGGCAACAGGCAGGGGGTGAAAAACTGTTTTTT.